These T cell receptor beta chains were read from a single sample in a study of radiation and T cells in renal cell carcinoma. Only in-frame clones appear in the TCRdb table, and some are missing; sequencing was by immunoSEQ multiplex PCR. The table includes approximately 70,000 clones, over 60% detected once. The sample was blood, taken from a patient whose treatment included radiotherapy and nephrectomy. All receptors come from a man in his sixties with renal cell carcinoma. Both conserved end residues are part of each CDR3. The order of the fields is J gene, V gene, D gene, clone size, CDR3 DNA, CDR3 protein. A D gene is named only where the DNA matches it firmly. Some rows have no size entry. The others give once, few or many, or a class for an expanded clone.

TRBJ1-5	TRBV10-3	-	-	TGTGCCATCAGTGAGTCGGTGGGGTCGGGGCAGTATAGCAATCAGCCCCAGCATTTT	CAISESVGSGQYSNQPQHF
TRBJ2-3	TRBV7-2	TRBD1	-	TGTGCCAGCAGCCGCGGACAGGGTGGTGCAGATACGCAGTATTTT	CASSRGQGGADTQYF
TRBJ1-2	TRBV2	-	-	TGTGCCAGCAGGAGGGAGGGAGGTAACTATGGCTACACCTTC	CASRREGGNYGYTF
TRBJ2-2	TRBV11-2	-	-	TGTGCCAGCAGCTTAGATCAGGACAGACTCACCGGGGAGCTGTTTTTT	CASSLDQDRLTGELFF
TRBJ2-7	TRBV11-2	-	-	TGTGCCAGCAGCTATTTAGGGGACGAGCAGTACTTC	CASSYLGDEQYF
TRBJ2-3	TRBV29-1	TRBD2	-	TGCAGCGTTGCGGGCGGGAGGGCCACGGCAGATACGCAGTATTTT	CSVAGGRATADTQYF
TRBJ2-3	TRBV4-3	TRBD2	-	TGCGCCAGCAGCCCAGCGGGGAGCGGGGGTTCCACAGATACGCAGTATTTT	CASSPAGSGGSTDTQYF
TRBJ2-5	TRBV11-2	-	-	TGTGCCAGCAGGGCCCAGGGAATGGAAGAGACCCAGTACTTC	CASRAQGMEETQYF
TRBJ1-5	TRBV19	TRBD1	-	TGTGCCAGTAGTATGGGTTATGGGACAGGGGGTCGCAATCAGCCCCAGCATTTT	CASSMGYGTGGRNQPQHF
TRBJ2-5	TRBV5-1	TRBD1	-	TGCGCCAGCAGCACCGGACAGGGGCAAGAGACCCAGTACTTC	CASSTGQGQETQYF
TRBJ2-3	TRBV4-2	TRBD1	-	TGTGCCAGCAGCCAAGATCCGGGACAGGGGGGCACAGATACGCAGTATTTT	CASSQDPGQGGTDTQYF
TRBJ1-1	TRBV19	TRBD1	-	TGTGCCAGTAGGCTCGCCATGGACAGGGGGACTGAAGCTTTCTTT	CASRLAMDRGTEAFF
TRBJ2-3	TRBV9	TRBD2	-	TGTGCCAGCAGCCCGCGTAGCGGGGACGACACAGATACGCAGTATTTT	CASSPRSGDDTDTQYF
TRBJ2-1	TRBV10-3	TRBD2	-	TGTGCCATCAGTGAGTCGGGGGGGGAGGTTGAGCAGTTCTTC	CAISESGGEVEQFF
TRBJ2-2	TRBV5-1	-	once	TGCGCCACCAGGATTGGAACCGGGGAGCTGTTTTTT	CATRIGTGELFF
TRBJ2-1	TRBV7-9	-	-	TGTGCCAGCAGCCTGGGGGTGGGGAAGAGTGATTACAATGAGCAGTTCTTC	CASSLGVGKSDYNEQFF
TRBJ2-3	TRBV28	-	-	TGTGCCAGCAGTTTAAGGTTAGGGCGTTCGCAGTATTTT	CASSLRLGRSQYF
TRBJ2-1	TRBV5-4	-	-	TGTGCCAGCAGCTTGGACCAGGGAGGTGAGCAGTTCTTC	CASSLDQGGEQFF
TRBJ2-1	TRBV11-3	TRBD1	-	TGTGCCAGCAGCCCGGGACAGGAATACAATGAGCAGTTCTTC	CASSPGQEYNEQFF
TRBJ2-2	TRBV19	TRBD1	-	TGTGCCAGTAGTACCCCAGGGGGTAGGATCGGGGAGCTGTTTTTT	CASSTPGGRIGELFF
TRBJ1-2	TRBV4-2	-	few	TGTGCCAGCAGCCAAGATGACACGGGCGGCGGCTACACCTTC	CASSQDDTGGGYTF
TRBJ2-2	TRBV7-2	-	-	TGTGCCAGCAGCTTAAACACCGGGGAGCTGTTTTTT	CASSLNTGELFF
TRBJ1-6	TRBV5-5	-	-	TGTGCCAGCAGCTTGTTGCAGGGCAATAATTCACCCCTCCACTTT	CASSLLQGNNSPLHF
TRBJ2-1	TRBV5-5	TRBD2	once	TGTGCCAGCAGCCCAGATAGCGGGAGGGCTTTCAATGAGCAGTTCTTC	CASSPDSGRAFNEQFF